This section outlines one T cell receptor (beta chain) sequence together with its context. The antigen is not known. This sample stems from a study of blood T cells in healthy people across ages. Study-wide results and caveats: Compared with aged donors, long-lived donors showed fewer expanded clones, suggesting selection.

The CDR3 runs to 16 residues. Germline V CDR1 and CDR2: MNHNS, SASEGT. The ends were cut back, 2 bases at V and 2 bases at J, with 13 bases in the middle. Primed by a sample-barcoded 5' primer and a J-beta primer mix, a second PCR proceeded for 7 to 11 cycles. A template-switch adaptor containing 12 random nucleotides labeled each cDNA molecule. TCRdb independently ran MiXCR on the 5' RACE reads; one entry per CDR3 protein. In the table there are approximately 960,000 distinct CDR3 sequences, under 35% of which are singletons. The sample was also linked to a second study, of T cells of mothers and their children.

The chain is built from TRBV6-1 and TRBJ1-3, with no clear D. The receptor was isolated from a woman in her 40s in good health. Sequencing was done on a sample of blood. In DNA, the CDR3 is TGTGCCAGCAGTGAACCGTTCGTAAGGGCTGGAAACACCATATATTTT. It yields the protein CASSEPFVRAGNTIYF.